This T cell receptor beta chain came from a study of T cells after yellow fever vaccination. Turning to the study itself: Low-cell-number fractions were prepared with SMART-Seq v4 Ultra Low Input.

Between the trimmed V and J ends, which lost 0 bases and 3 bases, there was a span of 5 bases. Germline-derived CDR1 and CDR2 are WNHNN and SYGVQD (reference sequence). The CDR3 is 13 residues long. As to this clonotype: What it binds is not known.

They built TCR cDNA with 5'RACE template switching, a step that put in a universal primer site and UMIs. Via MiXCR, TCRdb re-called the 5' RACE reads, giving one row per CDR3 protein. The data contain about 630,000 distinct CDR3 sequences, about 12% of them seen just once; the ten biggest clones take up 15%. Study-wide results and limits: The CD4 and CD8 compartments had a small share of their clonotypes in common. Detected again after the booster were most primary-vaccination clones, at 95% to 98% CD4 and approximately 90% CD8.

The TCR comes from a man younger than 40 who received the YFV17D yellow fever vaccine. The rearrangement uses TRBV10-1 and TRBJ2-5; D is unclear. Specimen: PBMCs, collected on the day of the yellow fever booster vaccination. The CDR3 DNA reads as TGCGCCAGCAGTGAGTCAGGGAAAGAGACCCAGTACTTC. This encodes CASSESGKETQYF.